This record covers a single T cell receptor (beta chain). What it binds is not known. The CDR3 runs to 13 residues. The germline V gene has CDR1 MNHEY and CDR2 SVGAGI. The trim removed 6 bases at V and 3 bases at J, leaving 3 bases unmatched. The entry originates in a study of T cell responses to AZD1222 COVID-19 vaccine. Generated by immunoSEQ multiplex PCR, the TCRdb table keeps only in-frame clones and is missing some. The table has 150,000 to 200,000 clones, 85% to 95% seen once. Study-wide results and limits: Spike regions recognized by vaccine-associated CD4 TCRs spanned the protein, led by 160-218 and 743-854.

Sequenced here: peripheral blood, sampled on day 0 of AZD1222 vaccination. This TCR was sampled from an adult in good health. The chain carries TRBV6-5 and TRBJ2-7; 9 bases are shared with TRBD1. CDR3 nucleotides: TGTGCCAGCAGGACAGGGGGAAGCTACGAGCAGTACTTC. Encoded protein: CASRTGGSYEQYF.